The next 10 T cell receptor beta chains were all read from a single sample in a study of cytomegalovirus exposure and HLA in healthy donors. The PCR had 60 Vbeta and 13 Jbeta primers. TCRdb's table, derived via immunoSEQ multiplex PCR, lists solely in-frame clones and lacks some. The sample has about 160,000 clones; about 65% are singletons. The material sequenced was PBMCs. The receptors stem from a man in his forties in good health and CMV-seropositive.

The chain links TRBV4-3 to TRBJ2-2, with D maybe TRBD1 (6 bases). Trimming pared 0 bases from V and 0 bases from J, leaving 14 bases between. The germline CDR1 and CDR2 sequences are LGHNA and YSLEER. This CDR3 has 18 amino acids. In DNA, the CDR3 is TGCGCCAGCAGCCAAGATCTTAGACAGGCCGCGAACACCGGGGAGCTGTTTTTT. Its protein is CASSQDLRQAANTGELFF.

CDR3 in amino acids: CASSLGASGGSDTQYF. CDR3 bases: TGTGCCAGCAGCTTAGGGGCAAGCGGGGGGTCAGATACGCAGTATTTT. The chain carries TRBV7-8 and TRBJ2-3; TRBD2 matches 9 bases. CDR3 size: 16 residues. V gave up 1 base and J gave up 4 bases; unmatched junction bases: 6. Germline V gives CDR1 SGHVS, CDR2 FQNEAQ.

The chain couples TRBV19 to TRBJ1-3; TRBD1 aligns across 10 bases. Unmatched junction bases numbered 2, after V lost 8 bases and J lost 4 bases. Germline CDR1 reads LNHDA; CDR2 reads SQIVND (reference sequence). This CDR3 is 13 amino acids long. DNA for the CDR3: TGTGCCAGTGGGACAGGGGAAGGAAACACCATATATTTT. It specifies CASGTGEGNTIYF.

This chain uses TRBV29-1 with TRBJ2-1; 9 bases are a match to TRBD1. Germline V lookup: CDR1 SQVTM, CDR2 ANQGSEA. After removal of 7 bases from V and 10 bases from J, the junction contained 5 bases not matched to a gene. The CDR3 spans 11 residues. For the CDR3, the DNA is TGCAGCGCCGAGGGACAGGGCGAGCAGTTCTTC. Translation: CSAEGQGEQFF.

The V call is TRBV19, the J call TRBJ1-3; D gene uncertain. The CDR3 loop spans 15 amino acids. Germline loops: CDR1 LNHDA, CDR2 SQIVND (reference sequence). Trimming stripped 7 bases from V and 3 bases from J, with 16 bases between. The CDR3 nucleotides read TGTGCCAGTATTTTCGGAGGCGCGAGTGGAAACACCATATATTTT. Protein: CASIFGGASGNTIYF.

This clone was observed a single time. The chain combines TRBV7-2 with TRBJ1-2; 9 nucleotides align to TRBD1. This CDR3 comprises 14 residues. V shed 5 bases, J shed 2 bases, and the junction held 3 bases outside the gene matches. Germline V gene data show CDR1 as SGHTA and CDR2 as FQGNSA. CDR3 coding DNA: TGTGCCAGCAGCACGGGACAGGGAAACTATGGCTACACCTTC. This sequence encodes CASSTGQGNYGYTF.

The CDR3 spells CASSVDGTGNSPLHF. The CDR3 region has the DNA TGTGCCAGCAGCGTAGATGGGACAGGTAATTCACCCCTCCACTTT. V gene TRBV9 combines with J gene TRBJ1-6; 8 bases agree with TRBD1. The CDR3 contains 15 residues. V shed 0 bases and J 6 bases; nucleotides not matched to a gene: 2. Germline-derived CDR1 and CDR2 are SGDLS and YYNGEE.

This clone has more than one count but fewer than ten. Other DNA sequences in this sample translate to the same CDR3. The chain carries TRBV27 and TRBJ1-1; 10 nucleotides agree with TRBD1. The trim removed 5 bases at V and 1 base at J, leaving 4 bases unmatched. The CDR3 contains 15 residues. Germline V lookup: CDR1 MNHEY, CDR2 SMNVEV (reference sequence). CDR3 residues: CASSARQGANTEAFF. The CDR3 DNA reads TGTGCCAGCAGTGCTAGACAGGGGGCGAACACTGAAGCTTTCTTT.

The chain has TRBV10-3 and TRBJ2-3; the match to TRBD2 covers 7 bases. V lost 3 bases to trimming and J lost 2 bases; unmatched junction nucleotides: 8. Germline V gives CDR1 ENHRY, CDR2 SYGVKD. This CDR3 contains 16 residues. The CDR3 DNA follows: TGTGCCATCAGTGATCTAGCGGAGGATTTCACAGATACGCAGTATTTT. It specifies CAISDLAEDFTDTQYF.

J is TRBJ1-1 and V is TRBV6-6; D is ambiguous. The V end was cut by 8 bases, the J end by 0 bases, with 10 bases between. The CDR3 has 13 amino acids. CDR1 MNHNY and CDR2 SVGAGI come from the germline V gene (reference sequence). The CDR3 reads CASGTVLNTEAFF. CDR3 nucleotides: TGTGCCAGCGGAACAGTCCTGAACACTGAAGCTTTCTTT.